A selection of T cell receptor beta chains follows, all from one sample in a study of T cell responses to AZD1222 COVID-19 vaccine. Assay: immunoSEQ multiplex PCR; the TCRdb copy retains only in-frame clones and omits some. Counted here are some 140,000 clones, approximately 92% occurring once; the ten biggest clones make up 6.5% to 8%. The sequenced sample was peripheral blood, obtained 28 days after the second AZD1222 dose. These receptors were obtained from an adult who received the AZD1222 COVID-19 vaccine. CDR3s include the opening cysteine and the closing phenylalanine or tryptophan. The D gene is left open where the match is weak. Size tells how often a clone was seen (once, few, many) or the class of an expanded clone, and some rows leave it out.

CDR3 protein: CASSYTVGTEAFF
CDR3 DNA: TGTGCCAGCAGCTATACAGTCGGCACTGAAGCTTTCTTT
clone size: .
J gene: TRBJ1-1
D gene: .
V gene: TRBV7-3

CDR3 protein: CASRAGDRFNQPQHF
CDR3 DNA: TGTGCCAGCAGGGCCGGGGACAGGTTCAATCAGCCCCAGCATTTT
clone size: .
J gene: TRBJ1-5
D gene: TRBD1
V gene: TRBV28

CDR3 protein: CASSRRGYEQYF
CDR3 DNA: TGTGCCAGCAGTCGCCGGGGCTACGAGCAGTACTTC
clone size: .
J gene: TRBJ2-7
D gene: .
V gene: TRBV25-1

CDR3 protein: CASSFAGRKLNTEAFF
CDR3 DNA: TGTGCCAGCAGCTTCGCGGGACGGAAACTGAACACTGAAGCTTTCTTT
clone size: .
J gene: TRBJ1-1
D gene: .
V gene: TRBV5-6

CDR3 protein: CASSERGGPEAFF
CDR3 DNA: TGTGCCAGCAGTGAACGAGGGGGGCCTGAAGCTTTCTTT
clone size: .
J gene: TRBJ1-1
D gene: .
V gene: TRBV2

CDR3 protein: CASSQDTEYYEQYF
CDR3 DNA: TGTGCCAGCAGCCAGGACACGGAGTATTACGAGCAGTACTTC
clone size: .
J gene: TRBJ2-7
D gene: .
V gene: TRBV5-6

CDR3 protein: CACNTGSSYNEQFF
CDR3 DNA: TGTGCCTGCAACACAGGGAGCTCCTACAATGAGCAGTTCTTC
clone size: .
J gene: TRBJ2-1
D gene: .
V gene: TRBV30

CDR3 protein: CASSLGWRGETQYF
CDR3 DNA: TGTGCCAGCAGCTTAGGTTGGCGGGGAGAGACCCAGTACTTC
clone size: .
J gene: TRBJ2-5
D gene: .
V gene: TRBV11-3

CDR3 protein: CSVETGGSDTQYF
CDR3 DNA: TGCAGCGTTGAGACAGGGGGCTCAGATACGCAGTATTTT
clone size: .
J gene: TRBJ2-3
D gene: TRBD1
V gene: TRBV29-1

CDR3 protein: CATHDGPNNEQFF
CDR3 DNA: TGCGCCACCCACGACGGACCAAACAATGAGCAGTTCTTC
clone size: .
J gene: TRBJ2-1
D gene: .
V gene: TRBV5-1

CDR3 protein: CASSPSATGPYNEQFF
CDR3 DNA: TGTGCCAGCTCACCATCGGCGACAGGTCCGTACAATGAGCAGTTCTTC
clone size: .
J gene: TRBJ2-1
D gene: .
V gene: TRBV18

CDR3 protein: CASSTPDRENEAFF
CDR3 DNA: TGTGCCAGCAGCACCCCGGACAGGGAAAATGAAGCTTTCTTT
clone size: .
J gene: TRBJ1-1
D gene: TRBD1
V gene: TRBV9

CDR3 protein: CASSYPGLGYQAFF
CDR3 DNA: TGTGCCAGCAGTTACCCGGGACTGGGATACCAAGCTTTCTTT
clone size: .
J gene: TRBJ1-1
D gene: .
V gene: TRBV6-5

CDR3 protein: CASSFGPPGELFF
CDR3 DNA: TGTGCCAGCAGCTTCGGACCCCCCGGGGAGCTGTTTTTT
clone size: .
J gene: TRBJ2-2
D gene: .
V gene: TRBV7-3

CDR3 protein: CASSSRQGGYGYTF
CDR3 DNA: TGCGCCAGCAGCTCACGACAGGGGGGATATGGCTACACCTTC
clone size: .
J gene: TRBJ1-2
D gene: TRBD1
V gene: TRBV5-1

CDR3 protein: CASSSIWTGGYFNEQFF
CDR3 DNA: TGTGCCAGCAGCTCAATATGGACAGGGGGCTACTTCAATGAGCAGTTCTTC
clone size: .
J gene: TRBJ2-1
D gene: TRBD1
V gene: TRBV7-9

CDR3 protein: CASSLGQISGANVLTF
CDR3 DNA: TGTGCCAGCAGTTTAGGGCAAATCTCTGGGGCCAACGTCCTGACTTTC
clone size: .
J gene: TRBJ2-6
D gene: .
V gene: TRBV28

CDR3 protein: CASQNGQVQPQHF
CDR3 DNA: TGTGCCAGCCAAAACGGACAGGTCCAGCCCCAGCATTTT
clone size: .
J gene: TRBJ1-5
D gene: TRBD1
V gene: TRBV19

CDR3 protein: CASSVFSSAAVNIQYF
CDR3 DNA: TGTGCCAGCAGCGTCTTTTCCAGCGCGGCAGTAAACATTCAGTACTTC
clone size: .
J gene: TRBJ2-4
D gene: .
V gene: TRBV9

CDR3 protein: CASSLGTGPETFF
CDR3 DNA: TGTGCCAGCAGCCTCGGGACAGGCCCTGAGACTTTCTTT
clone size: .
J gene: TRBJ1-1
D gene: TRBD1
V gene: TRBV5-5

CDR3 protein: CASSWGTGREPQHF
CDR3 DNA: TGCGCCAGCAGCTGGGGGACAGGGCGGGAGCCCCAGCATTTT
clone size: .
J gene: TRBJ1-5
D gene: TRBD1
V gene: TRBV5-1

CDR3 protein: CASSSQGVQPQHF
CDR3 DNA: TGTGCCAGCAGTTCCCAGGGGGTCCAGCCCCAGCATTTT
clone size: .
J gene: TRBJ1-5
D gene: TRBD1
V gene: TRBV12-3/TRBV12-4

CDR3 protein: CASSLGGDPNQPQHF
CDR3 DNA: TGTGCCAGCAGCTTAGGGGGGGACCCCAATCAGCCCCAGCATTTT
clone size: .
J gene: TRBJ1-5
D gene: .
V gene: TRBV11-3

CDR3 protein: CASSLALGVHYGYTF
CDR3 DNA: TGTGCCAGCAGCTTGGCATTGGGAGTTCATTATGGCTACACCTTC
clone size: few
J gene: TRBJ1-2
D gene: .
V gene: TRBV5-4

CDR3 protein: CASSYSSAYASSEQYF
CDR3 DNA: TGTGCCAGCAGTTACTCATCCGCCTATGCTTCCTCTGAGCAGTACTTC
clone size: .
J gene: TRBJ2-7
D gene: .
V gene: TRBV6-5

CDR3 protein: CASSLAVNTGELFF
CDR3 DNA: TGTGCCAGCAGCTTGGCAGTAAACACCGGGGAGCTGTTTTTT
clone size: once
J gene: TRBJ2-2
D gene: .
V gene: TRBV5-6

CDR3 protein: CASSQRTAYEQYF
CDR3 DNA: TGCGCCAGCAGCCAGAGGACAGCCTACGAGCAGTACTTC
clone size: few
J gene: TRBJ2-7
D gene: .
V gene: TRBV4-1

CDR3 protein: CASSFGGTPYNEQFF
CDR3 DNA: TGTGCCAGCAGCTTCGGGGGTACCCCCTACAATGAGCAGTTCTTC
clone size: .
J gene: TRBJ2-1
D gene: .
V gene: TRBV7-9

CDR3 protein: CASSPSTGGVGQPQHF
CDR3 DNA: TGTGCCAGCAGCCCATCGACAGGGGGCGTAGGGCAGCCCCAGCATTTT
clone size: .
J gene: TRBJ1-5
D gene: TRBD1
V gene: TRBV7-6

CDR3 protein: CAISDLGGNTIYF
CDR3 DNA: TGTGCCATCAGTGACCTGGGGGGAAACACCATATATTTT
clone size: .
J gene: TRBJ1-3
D gene: .
V gene: TRBV10-3

CDR3 protein: CASSSTVAAGTQYF
CDR3 DNA: TGTGCCAGCAGCTCGACGGTGGCGGCAGGGACCCAGTACTTC
clone size: .
J gene: TRBJ2-5
D gene: .
V gene: TRBV3-1/TRBV3-2

CDR3 protein: CASSIQGESPLHF
CDR3 DNA: TGTGCCAGTAGTATACAGGGTGAATCACCCCTCCACTTT
clone size: .
J gene: TRBJ1-6
D gene: .
V gene: TRBV19

CDR3 protein: CSGTFANSGNTIYF
CDR3 DNA: TGCAGCGGGACCTTTGCTAACTCTGGAAACACCATATATTTT
clone size: .
J gene: TRBJ1-3
D gene: .
V gene: TRBV29-1

CDR3 protein: CASSFAAEQYF
CDR3 DNA: TGTGCCAGCAGCTTCGCTGCCGAGCAGTACTTC
clone size: .
J gene: TRBJ2-7
D gene: .
V gene: TRBV7-8

CDR3 protein: CASSQGAGKEQFF
CDR3 DNA: TGTGCCAGCAGCCAGGGAGCGGGGAAAGAGCAGTTCTTC
clone size: .
J gene: TRBJ2-1
D gene: TRBD2
V gene: TRBV3-1/TRBV3-2

CDR3 protein: CASSYSPQNPYGYTF
CDR3 DNA: TGTGCCAGCAGTTACTCCCCCCAGAACCCCTATGGCTACACCTTC
clone size: .
J gene: TRBJ1-2
D gene: .
V gene: TRBV6-2/TRBV6-3

CDR3 protein: CASSPRGLGYGYTF
CDR3 DNA: TGTGCCAGCAGCCCCAGGGGGCTGGGCTATGGCTACACCTTC
clone size: .
J gene: TRBJ1-2
D gene: TRBD1
V gene: TRBV27

CDR3 protein: CASKPRGATYGYTF
CDR3 DNA: TGTGCCAGTAAGCCCCGAGGGGCCACCTATGGCTACACCTTC
clone size: .
J gene: TRBJ1-2
D gene: .
V gene: TRBV19

CDR3 protein: CASSLEGTIRGYYYEQYF
CDR3 DNA: TGTGCCAGCAGCTTAGAGGGGACTATAAGGGGCTACTACTACGAGCAGTACTTC
clone size: .
J gene: TRBJ2-7
D gene: TRBD2
V gene: TRBV11-2

CDR3 protein: CASSETWTNQPQHF
CDR3 DNA: TGTGCCAGCAGTGAAACGTGGACAAATCAGCCCCAGCATTTT
clone size: few
J gene: TRBJ1-5
D gene: .
V gene: TRBV6-1

CDR3 protein: CASSTKGTAGSPLHF
CDR3 DNA: TGTGCCAGCAGTACCAAGGGGACCGCTGGCTCACCCCTCCACTTT
clone size: .
J gene: TRBJ1-6
D gene: .
V gene: TRBV2

CDR3 protein: CASSLRSSYNSPLHF
CDR3 DNA: TGTGCCAGCAGCTTGAGGAGCTCCTATAATTCACCCCTCCACTTT
clone size: .
J gene: TRBJ1-6
D gene: .
V gene: TRBV7-6

CDR3 protein: CAWSGTGYQPQHF
CDR3 DNA: TGTGCCTGGAGTGGAACCGGATATCAGCCCCAGCATTTT
clone size: .
J gene: TRBJ1-5
D gene: .
V gene: TRBV30

CDR3 protein: CASSIGRVFHNEQFF
CDR3 DNA: TGTGCCAGTAGTATAGGGAGGGTCTTCCACAATGAGCAGTTCTTC
clone size: once
J gene: TRBJ2-1
D gene: .
V gene: TRBV19

CDR3 protein: CASSVGGQGILDTIYF
CDR3 DNA: TGTGCCAGCAGCGTAGGTGGACAGGGAATTTTAGACACCATATATTTT
clone size: .
J gene: TRBJ1-3
D gene: TRBD1
V gene: TRBV9

CDR3 protein: CASRPGVRQPQHF
CDR3 DNA: TGTGCCAGCAGGCCAGGGGTTCGGCAGCCCCAGCATTTT
clone size: .
J gene: TRBJ1-5
D gene: .
V gene: TRBV28

CDR3 protein: CASNELAGGPDTQYF
CDR3 DNA: TGTGCCAGCAACGAACTAGCGGGGGGACCAGATACGCAGTATTTT
clone size: .
J gene: TRBJ2-3
D gene: TRBD2
V gene: TRBV6-5

CDR3 protein: CASSFDYRETEQFF
CDR3 DNA: TGTGCCAGCAGCTTCGATTACAGGGAAACTGAGCAGTTCTTC
clone size: .
J gene: TRBJ2-1
D gene: .
V gene: TRBV7-2

CDR3 protein: CASSVGGELFF
CDR3 DNA: TGTGCCAGCAGCGTAGGGGGCGAGCTGTTTTTT
clone size: .
J gene: TRBJ2-2
D gene: .
V gene: TRBV9

CDR3 protein: CASSQTVNTEAFF
CDR3 DNA: TGTGCCAGCAGCCAGACAGTGAACACTGAAGCTTTCTTT
clone size: .
J gene: TRBJ1-1
D gene: .
V gene: TRBV3-1/TRBV3-2

CDR3 protein: CASSLSWGSGQETQYF
CDR3 DNA: TGCGCCAGCAGCTTGTCATGGGGCAGTGGCCAAGAGACCCAGTACTTC
clone size: .
J gene: TRBJ2-5
D gene: .
V gene: TRBV5-1

CDR3 protein: CASSQGTANYGYTF
CDR3 DNA: TGTGCCAGCAGCCAAGGGACAGCAAACTATGGCTACACCTTC
clone size: .
J gene: TRBJ1-2
D gene: .
V gene: TRBV3-1/TRBV3-2

CDR3 protein: CASSQVLGSNQPQHF
CDR3 DNA: TGTGCCAGCAGCCAAGTGTTGGGATCCAATCAGCCCCAGCATTTT
clone size: few
J gene: TRBJ1-5
D gene: .
V gene: TRBV3-1/TRBV3-2

CDR3 protein: CASSQDRTGMETQYF
CDR3 DNA: TGCGCCAGCAGCCAAGATAGGACAGGGATGGAGACCCAGTACTTC
clone size: .
J gene: TRBJ2-5
D gene: TRBD1
V gene: TRBV4-3

CDR3 protein: CASSLWSTVNEQFF
CDR3 DNA: TGTGCCAGCAGCTTGTGGTCGACAGTCAATGAGCAGTTCTTC
clone size: .
J gene: TRBJ2-1
D gene: .
V gene: TRBV5-6